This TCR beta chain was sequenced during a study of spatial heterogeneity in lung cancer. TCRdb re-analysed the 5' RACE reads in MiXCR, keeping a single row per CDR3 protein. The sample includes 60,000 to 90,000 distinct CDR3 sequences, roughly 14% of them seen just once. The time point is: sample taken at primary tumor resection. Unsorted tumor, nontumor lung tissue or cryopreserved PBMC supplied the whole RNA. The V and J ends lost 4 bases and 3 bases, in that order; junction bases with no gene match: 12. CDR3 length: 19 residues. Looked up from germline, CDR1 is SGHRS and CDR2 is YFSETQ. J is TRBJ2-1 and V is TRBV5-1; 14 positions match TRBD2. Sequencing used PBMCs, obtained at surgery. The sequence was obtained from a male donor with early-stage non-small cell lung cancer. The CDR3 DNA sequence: TGCGCCAGCAGCGCCACCGGGACTAGCGGGAGCGTCGGCTACAATGAGCAGTTCTTC. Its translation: CASSATGTSGSVGYNEQFF.